This note documents a single T cell receptor beta chain sequence. The sample comes from a study of identical twins. The germline V gene has CDR1 MNHEY and CDR2 SMNVEV (reference sequence). V was pared by 0 bases and J by 2 bases, with 11 bases between. The CDR3 is 15 amino acids. TCRdb reprocessed the 5' RACE reads via MiXCR and lists one record per CDR3 protein. The table lists over 550,000 distinct CDR3 sequences, less than 9% of them singletons, with approximately 1.5% in the top ten. These data were also reused for a study on yellow fever vaccine responses in identical twins.

The source material was PBMCs. This TCR came from a woman between 18 and 29 years old in good health. The V gene is TRBV27, the J gene TRBJ2-7, with D possibly TRBD1 on 6 matching bases. CDR3 residues: CASSLSQGWPYEQYF. The CDR3 region has the DNA TGTGCCAGCAGTTTATCACAGGGCTGGCCCTACGAGCAGTACTTC.